This TCR beta chain was obtained from a study of CD8+ T cells in alopecia areata. Study conclusions and caveats: Scalp specimens additionally yield sequences from normal skin's resident alphabeta T cells.

Treatment described: oral pan-JAK inhibitor, 5-10 mg twice daily. Sorting from PBMCs produced CD4+ and CD8+ T cells. cDNA reverse transcribed from extracted RNA served as the sequencing template. The table came from immunoSEQ multiplex PCR; TCRdb's copy has only in-frame clones and leaves some out. The sample holds 120,000 to 150,000 clones, about 88% seen once. CDR1 SGHDT and CDR2 YYEEEE come from the germline V gene. The CDR3 has 16 amino acids. V was pared by 2 bases and J by 0 bases, with 5 bases of the junction left unmatched. Notes on this clone: Antigen unknown.

Specimen: CD8+ T cells sorted from blood, collected at week 4, from a patient treated with tofacitinib. The clonotype was recovered from a human donor with alopecia areata. This chain joins TRBV5-6 and TRBJ2-5; 9 positions agree with TRBD1. This CDR3 is CASSFGTGTYQETQYF. The DNA for the CDR3 is TGTGCCAGCAGCTTTGGGACAGGGACGTACCAAGAGACCCAGTACTTC.